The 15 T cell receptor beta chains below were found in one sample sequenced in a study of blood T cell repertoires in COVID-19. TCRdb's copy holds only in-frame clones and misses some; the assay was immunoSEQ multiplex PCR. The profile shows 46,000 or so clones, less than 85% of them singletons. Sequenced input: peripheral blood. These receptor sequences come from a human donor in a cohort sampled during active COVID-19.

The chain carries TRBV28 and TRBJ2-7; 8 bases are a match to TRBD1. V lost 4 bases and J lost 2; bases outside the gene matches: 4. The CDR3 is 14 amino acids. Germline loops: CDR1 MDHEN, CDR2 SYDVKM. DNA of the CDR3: TGTGCCAGCAGTTCAGGACAGGGACCCTACGAGCAGTACTTC. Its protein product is CASSSGQGPYEQYF.

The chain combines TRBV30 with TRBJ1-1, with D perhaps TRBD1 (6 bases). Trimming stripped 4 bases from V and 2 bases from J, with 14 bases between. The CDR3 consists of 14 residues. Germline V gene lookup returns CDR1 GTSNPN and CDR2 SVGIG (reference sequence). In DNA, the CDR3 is TGTGCCTGGATGATCAGGGGTTACAACACTGAAGCTTTCTTT. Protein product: CAWMIRGYNTEAFF.

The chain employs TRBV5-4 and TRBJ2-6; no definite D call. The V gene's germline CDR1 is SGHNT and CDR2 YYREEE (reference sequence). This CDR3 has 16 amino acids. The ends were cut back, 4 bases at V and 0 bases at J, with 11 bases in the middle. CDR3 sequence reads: CASSLDARSGANVLTF. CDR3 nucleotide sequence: TGTGCCAGCAGCCTGGACGCGCGCTCTGGGGCCAACGTCCTGACTTTC.

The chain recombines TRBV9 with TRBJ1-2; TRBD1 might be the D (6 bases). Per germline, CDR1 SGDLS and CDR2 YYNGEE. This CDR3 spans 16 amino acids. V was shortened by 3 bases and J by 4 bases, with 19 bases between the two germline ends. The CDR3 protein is CASSADEWTEAYGYTF. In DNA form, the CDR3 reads TGTGCCAGCAGCGCGGATGAATGGACAGAAGCCTATGGCTACACCTTC.

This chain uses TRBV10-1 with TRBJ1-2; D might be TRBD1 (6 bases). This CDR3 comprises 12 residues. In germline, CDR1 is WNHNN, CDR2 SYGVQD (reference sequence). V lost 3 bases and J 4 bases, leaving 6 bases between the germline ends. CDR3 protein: CASSEGGYGYTF. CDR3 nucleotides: TGCGCCAGCAGTGAAGGGGGCTATGGCTACACCTTC.

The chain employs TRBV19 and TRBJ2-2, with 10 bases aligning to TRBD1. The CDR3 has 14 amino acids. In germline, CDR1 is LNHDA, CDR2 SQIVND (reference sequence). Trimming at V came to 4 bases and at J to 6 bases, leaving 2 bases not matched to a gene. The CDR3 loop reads CASSNGQGAGELFF. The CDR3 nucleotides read TGTGCCAGTAGTAACGGACAGGGGGCCGGGGAGCTGTTTTTT.

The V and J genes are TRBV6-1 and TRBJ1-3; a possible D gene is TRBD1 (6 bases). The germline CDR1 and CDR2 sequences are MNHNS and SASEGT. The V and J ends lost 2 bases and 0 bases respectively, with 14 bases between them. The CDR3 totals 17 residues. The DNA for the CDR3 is TGTGCCAGCAGTGAATCCGGGACAATTTACTCTGGAAACACCATATATTTT. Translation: CASSESGTIYSGNTIYF.

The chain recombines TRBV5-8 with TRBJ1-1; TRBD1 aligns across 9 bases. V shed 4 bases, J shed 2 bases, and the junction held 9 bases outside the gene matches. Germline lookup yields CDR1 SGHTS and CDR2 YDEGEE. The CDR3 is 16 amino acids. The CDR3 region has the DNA TGTGCCAGCAGCCACCGACAGGGGGATTTCAACACTGAAGCTTTCTTT. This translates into CASSHRQGDFNTEAFF.

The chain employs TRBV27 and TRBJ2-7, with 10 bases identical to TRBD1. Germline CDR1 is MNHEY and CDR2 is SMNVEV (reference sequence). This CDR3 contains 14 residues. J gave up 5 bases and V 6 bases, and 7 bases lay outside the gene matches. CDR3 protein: CASRTGQGLDEQYF. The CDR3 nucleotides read TGTGCCAGCAGGACGGGACAGGGGTTGGACGAGCAGTACTTC.

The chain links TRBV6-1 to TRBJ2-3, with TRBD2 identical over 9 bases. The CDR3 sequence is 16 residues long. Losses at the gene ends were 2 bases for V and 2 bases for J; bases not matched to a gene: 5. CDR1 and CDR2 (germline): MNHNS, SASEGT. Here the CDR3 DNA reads TGTGCCAGCAGTGAAAACCTAGCGGGACACACAGATACGCAGTATTTT. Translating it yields CASSENLAGHTDTQYF.

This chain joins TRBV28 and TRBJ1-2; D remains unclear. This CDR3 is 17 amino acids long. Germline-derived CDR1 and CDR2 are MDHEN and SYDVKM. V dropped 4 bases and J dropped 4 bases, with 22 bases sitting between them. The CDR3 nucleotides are TGTGCCAGCAGTTCGTTGAGATTGGCGGACGGAGGCTATGGCTACACCTTC. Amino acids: CASSSLRLADGGYGYTF.

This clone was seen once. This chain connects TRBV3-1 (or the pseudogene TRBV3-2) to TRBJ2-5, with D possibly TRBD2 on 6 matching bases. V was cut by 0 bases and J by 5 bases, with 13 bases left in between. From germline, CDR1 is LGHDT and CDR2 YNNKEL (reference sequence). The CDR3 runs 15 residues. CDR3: CASSQDTGVWETQYF. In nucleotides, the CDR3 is TGTGCCAGCAGCCAAGATACGGGGGTCTGGGAGACCCAGTACTTC.

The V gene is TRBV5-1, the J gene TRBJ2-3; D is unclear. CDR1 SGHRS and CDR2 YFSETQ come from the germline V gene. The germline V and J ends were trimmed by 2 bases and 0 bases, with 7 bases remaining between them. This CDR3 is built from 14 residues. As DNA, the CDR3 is TGCGCCAGCAGCTTTTCAGAAAGCACAGATACGCAGTATTTT. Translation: CASSFSESTDTQYF.

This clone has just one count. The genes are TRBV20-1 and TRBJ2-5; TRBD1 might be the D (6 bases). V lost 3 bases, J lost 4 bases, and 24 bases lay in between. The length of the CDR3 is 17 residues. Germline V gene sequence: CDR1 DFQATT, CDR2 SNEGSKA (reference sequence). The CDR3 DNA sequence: TGCAGTGCTAGTATTCAGGGGACCCTCCCTCGACGAGAGACCCAGTACTTC. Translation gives CSASIQGTLPRRETQYF.

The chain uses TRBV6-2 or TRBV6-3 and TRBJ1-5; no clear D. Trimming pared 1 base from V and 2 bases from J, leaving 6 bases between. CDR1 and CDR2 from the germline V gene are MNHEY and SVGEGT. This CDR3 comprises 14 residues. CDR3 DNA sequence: TGTGCCAGCAGTTACTTGAGAGGCAATCAGCCCCAGCATTTT. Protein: CASSYLRGNQPQHF.